The 22 T cell receptor beta chains given below trace back to one sample, sequenced in a study of blood T cell repertoires in COVID-19. Libraries were prepared by immunoSEQ multiplex PCR; TCRdb keeps only in-frame clonotypes and omits some of them. This repertoire shows about 310,000 clones, 75% to 90% found once; its top ten account for under 3.5%. Sequencing input: peripheral blood. These receptors originate from a woman in her 30s with COVID-19, enrolled during active disease.

V is TRBV11-2 and J is TRBJ1-2; no reliable D call. The length of the CDR3 is 17 residues. Germline values: CDR1 SGHAT, CDR2 FQNNGV. With 1 base removed from V and 0 bases from J, the gap between germline ends came to 15 bases. The CDR3 DNA reads TGTGCCAGCAGCTTAGCGGTGAGCGGGGAGGCTAACTATGGCTACACCTTC. Encoded protein: CASSLAVSGEANYGYTF.

This clone occurred once. The J gene is TRBJ2-7, the V gene TRBV27, with 8 positions matching TRBD1. The CDR3 has 16 amino acids. The germline CDR1 and CDR2 sequences are MNHEY and SMNVEV (reference sequence). V trimming: 1 base; J trimming: 1 base; junction bases outside the gene matches: 6. The CDR3 spells CASSLLGGQGSYEQYF. CDR3 nucleotides: TGTGCCAGCAGTTTATTAGGAGGACAGGGTTCCTACGAGCAGTACTTC.

Notes on this clone: The same CDR3 can be traced to other DNA sequences in this sample. The chain couples TRBV3-1 (or the pseudogene TRBV3-2) to TRBJ2-7; no definite D call. V lost 1 base to trimming and J lost 6 bases, with 4 bases between them. The CDR3 spans 11 residues. CDR1 is LGHDT and CDR2 is YNNKEL in the germline V gene (reference sequence). The DNA for the CDR3 is TGTGCCAGCAGCCAAGCGGGCGAGCAGTACTTC. It encodes CASSQAGEQYF.

The chain is built from TRBV19 and TRBJ1-1, with a tentative D call TRBD1 (5 bases). The CDR3 consists of 17 residues. V gave up 0 bases and J gave up 2 bases, with 16 bases separating them. Germline values: CDR1 LNHDA, CDR2 SQIVND (reference sequence). Here the CDR3 reads CASSIDLWVGGNTEAFF. CDR3 sequence (DNA): TGTGCCAGTAGTATAGATTTGTGGGTCGGGGGTAACACTGAAGCTTTCTTT.

The chain employs TRBV4-2 and TRBJ1-4; 7 nucleotides align to TRBD1. The CDR3 extends over 17 amino acids. Trimming took 0 bases from V and 0 from J; bases not matched to a gene: 4. The V gene's germline CDR1 is LGHNA and CDR2 YNFKEQ. The CDR3 region is CASSQDQGVATNEKLFF. The DNA for the CDR3 is TGTGCCAGCAGCCAAGATCAGGGGGTAGCAACTAATGAAAAACTGTTTTTT.

The V call is TRBV24-1, the J call TRBJ1-2; 8 nucleotides align to TRBD1. CDR1 is KGHDR, CDR2 SFDVKD, per germline. Trimming cost V 2 bases and J 8 bases; bases outside gene matches: 3. The CDR3 covers 13 residues. CDR3 protein: CATSDWTGYGYTF. The CDR3 DNA sequence: TGTGCCACCAGTGATTGGACAGGGTACGGCTACACCTTC.

The V gene is TRBV5-1, the J gene TRBJ1-1; 9 bases are a match to TRBD1. V lost 4 bases, J lost 0 bases, and 4 bases stayed unmatched. The CDR3 is 15 amino acids. The germline V gene encodes CDR1 SGHRS and CDR2 YFSETQ. Written as DNA, the CDR3 is TGCGCCAGCAGCACGGGGACAGGGATGAACACTGAAGCTTTCTTT. Encoded protein: CASSTGTGMNTEAFF. Drawing the rest from reference TRBV5-1 and TRBJ1-1, the complete variable domain is KAGVTQTPRYLIKTRGQQVTLSCSPISGHRSVSWYQQTPGQGLQFLFEYFSETQRNKGNFPGRFSGRQFSNSRSEMNVSTLELGDSALYLCASSTGTGMNTEAFFGQGTRLTVV.

The rearrangement links TRBV7-3 to TRBJ2-1; TRBD1 aligns across 9 bases. The CDR3 consists of 15 residues. Germline CDR1 SGHTA, CDR2 FQGTGA. J lost 7 bases, V lost 4 bases, and 8 bases had no gene match. The CDR3 reads CASSSRTGVGNEQFF. The CDR3 nucleotides read TGTGCCAGCAGCTCTCGGACAGGGGTCGGGAATGAGCAGTTCTTC. The full variable domain, in which reference TRBV7-3 and TRBJ2-1 provide the parts outside the CDR3, is GAGVSQTPSNKVTEKGKYVELRCDPISGHTALYWYRQSLGQGPEFLIYFQGTGAADDSGLPNDRFFAVRPEGSVSTLKIQRTERGDSAVYLCASSSRTGVGNEQFFGPGTRLTVL.

The chain joins TRBV28 to TRBJ2-7, with 13 bases identical to TRBD2. This CDR3 is built from 17 residues. The ends lost 10 bases at V and 2 bases at J; junction bases unmatched: 14. Germline V gene sequence: CDR1 MDHEN, CDR2 SYDVKM. CDR3 protein: CATHPSGTSGITYEQYF. The CDR3 coding sequence is TGTGCCACCCACCCGTCCGGGACTAGCGGGATTACCTACGAGCAGTACTTC.

This chain joins TRBV5-1 and TRBJ1-4; 7 bases align to TRBD1. J gave up 2 bases and V 4 bases, and 8 bases lay outside the gene matches. The CDR3 contains 16 residues. CDR1 and CDR2 from the germline V gene are SGHRS and YFSETQ. CDR3 region: CASSLLRQGTNEKLFF. The CDR3, as DNA: TGCGCCAGCAGCCTACTCCGACAGGGTACTAATGAAAAACTGTTTTTT.

This clone appeared a single time. V and J are TRBV18 and TRBJ1-1, with TRBD1 matching 11 bases. J gave up 4 bases and V 6 bases, and 4 bases lay outside the gene matches. The CDR3 consists of 14 residues. Germline assignment: CDR1 KGHSH and CDR2 LQKENI. In DNA form, the CDR3 reads TGTGCCAGCTCGTCCGGGACAGGGGGCACTGAAGCTTTCTTT. Its protein product is CASSSGTGGTEAFF.

This clone was recorded only once. V and J are TRBV3-1 (or the pseudogene TRBV3-2) and TRBJ2-1; D remains ambiguous. Per the germline V gene, CDR1 is LGHDT and CDR2 is YNNKEL (reference sequence). The CDR3 is 15 amino acids. V gave up 0 bases and J gave up 3 bases, with 9 bases separating them. CDR3 DNA: TGTGCCAGCAGCCAAGAGTCGCGGCTCTACAATGAGCAGTTCTTC. It specifies CASSQESRLYNEQFF.

In this sample, this clone turned up once. This chain joins TRBV29-1 and TRBJ2-3; 9 nucleotides line up with TRBD1. The V segment lost 5 bases and the J segment 4 bases; nucleotides outside the gene matches: 4. Germline V gives CDR1 SQVTM, CDR2 ANQGSEA. The CDR3 contains 13 residues. CDR3 sequence: CSVSRDRADTQYF. For the CDR3, the DNA is TGCAGCGTTTCCCGGGACAGGGCAGATACGCAGTATTTT.

The gene calls are TRBV30 and TRBJ2-6, with 9 bases lining up with TRBD1. The V and J ends lost 5 bases and 2 bases, in that order; junction bases with no gene match: 10. CDR1 is GTSNPN, CDR2 SVGIG, per germline (reference sequence). This CDR3 comprises 17 residues. CDR3 bases: TGTGCCTGGGCCCGGACAGGGGCAGGTGCTGGGGCCAACGTCCTGACTTTC. Encoded protein: CAWARTGAGAGANVLTF.

The V gene is TRBV4-1, the J gene TRBJ2-3; D remains unclear. V dropped 4 bases and J dropped 4 bases, with 9 bases sitting between them. The CDR3 is made up of 13 amino acids. From germline, CDR1 is MGHRA and CDR2 YSYEKL. The CDR3 loop is CASSPLFADTQYF. The CDR3, as DNA: TGCGCCAGCAGCCCCCTTTTCGCAGATACGCAGTATTTT.

The chain employs TRBV6-2 or TRBV6-3 and TRBJ1-4, with D unclear. Germline values: CDR1 MNHEY, CDR2 SVGEGT. Between the trimmed V and J ends, which lost 6 bases and 0 bases, there was a span of 14 bases. CDR3 length: 16 residues. The DNA of the CDR3 is TGTGCCAGCAGCTCCCTACGCTCTACAACTAATGAAAAACTGTTTTTT. It encodes CASSSLRSTTNEKLFF.

The V gene is TRBV9, the J gene TRBJ2-2; no firm D call. Per the germline V gene, CDR1 is SGDLS and CDR2 is YYNGEE. V gave up 0 bases and J gave up 0 bases, with 6 bases separating them. The CDR3 sequence is 15 residues long. CDR3 nucleotides: TGTGCCAGCAGCGTAGCTACAGCGAACACCGGGGAGCTGTTTTTT. This translates into CASSVATANTGELFF.

This sequence joins TRBV7-8 and TRBJ1-1; 7 bases map to TRBD1. Germline assignment: CDR1 SGHVS and CDR2 FQNEAQ. The trim removed 2 bases at V and 3 bases at J, leaving 0 bases unmatched. CDR3 length: 13 residues. CDR3 coding DNA: TGTGCCAGCAGCTTACAGGGGGACACTGAAGCTTTCTTT. It specifies CASSLQGDTEAFF.

The CDR3 loop is CASSFRKGLIDTQYF. Here the CDR3 DNA reads TGTGCCAGCAGTTTTCGAAAGGGGTTGATTGATACGCAGTATTTT. V usage is TRBV27 and J usage is TRBJ2-3; a possible D gene is TRBD1 (5 bases). The CDR3 has 15 amino acids. The ends were cut back, 3 bases at V and 6 bases at J, with 16 bases in the middle. From germline, CDR1 is MNHEY and CDR2 SMNVEV (reference sequence).

J is TRBJ2-3 and V is TRBV24-1; 8 nucleotides match TRBD2. Trimming cost V 3 bases and J 4 bases; bases outside gene matches: 11. This CDR3 contains 17 residues. Germline-derived CDR1 and CDR2 are KGHDR and SFDVKD. CDR3 amino acids: CATSDPGQGREADTQYF. The CDR3 DNA follows: TGTGCCACCAGTGATCCCGGGCAGGGGCGGGAGGCAGATACGCAGTATTTT.

The chain links TRBV6-5 to TRBJ2-2; D is ambiguous. CDR1 MNHEY and CDR2 SVGAGI come from the germline V gene. The V gene lost 5 bases and the J gene lost 6 bases, with 10 bases spanning the gap. The CDR3 sequence is 13 residues long. The CDR3: CASSPIGSGELFF. The CDR3 bases are TGTGCCAGCAGTCCTATCGGGTCCGGGGAGCTGTTTTTT.

The chain has TRBV29-1 and TRBJ2-7; the match to TRBD2 covers 13 bases. Germline CDR1 reads SQVTM; CDR2 reads ANQGSEA. CDR3 length equals 12 residues. V dropped 7 bases and J dropped 11; count of bases not matched to a gene: 8. The CDR3 here is CSGRTSGSLEYF. CDR3 sequence (DNA): TGCAGCGGACGGACTAGCGGGAGTTTGGAGTACTTC.